The text below deals with one T cell receptor beta chain. The antigen is unknown. MiXCR, applied by TCRdb to the RT-PCR reads, yields one record per CDR3 protein. The repertoire holds approximately 680,000 distinct CDR3 sequences, with roughly 14% as singletons. The data belong to a study of response to subunit inactivated influenza vaccine. Study observations and caveats: After each seasonal influenza vaccination, few new T cells are recruited, the authors suggested.

From germline, CDR1 is GTSNPN and CDR2 SVGIG (reference sequence). V lost 0 bases to trimming and J lost 7 bases; unmatched junction nucleotides: 11. CDR3 length: 16 residues. The receptor was derived from a man aged 50 or older who received an inactivated influenza vaccine. Here the sequenced sample was PBMCs from blood, taken 11 to 12 days after vaccination. The rearrangement uses TRBV30 and TRBJ2-1, with 8 bases lining up with TRBD2. CDR3 coding DNA: TGTGCCTGGAGTGTCGGATCGTCTAGCGGGCAGAATGAGCAGTTCTTC. It encodes CAWSVGSSSGQNEQFF.